This TCR beta chain was captured by sequencing in a study of beta chain features in type 1 diabetes. Study observations and caveats: Among patients with Type 1 diabetes, TCRB CDR3s were moderately but significantly shorter in every one of the four CD4+ subsets.

Looked up from germline, CDR1 is MNHEY and CDR2 is SMNVEV (reference sequence). Losses at the gene ends were 3 bases for V and 0 bases for J; bases not matched to a gene: 2. CDR3 length: 15 residues. In total, each donor contributed a single heparinised blood draw that averaged about 100 mL. This clone was counted a few times. No antigen is known for it. Other DNA sequences of this sample code for an identical CDR3. Isolated RNA was reverse transcribed in full, so expressed TCRB transcripts were sequenced. TCRdb keeps only in-frame clones here, not all; method: immunoSEQ multiplex PCR. The repertoire consists of roughly 330,000 clones, with 13% occurring once and the leading ten covering roughly 0.015%.

This clonotype was obtained from a woman aged 18-35 years with type 1 diabetes. Material for sequencing was naive CD4+ T cells from blood. The chain links TRBV27 to TRBJ2-1, with 7 bases fitting TRBD2. The CDR3: CASSFGGSSYNEQFF. The DNA for the CDR3 is TGTGCCAGCAGTTTTGGCGGGAGCTCCTACAATGAGCAGTTCTTC.